This TCR beta chain is drawn from a study of vaccination effects on CD4 cells after COVID-19. Study context: Participants received two doses of either the BNT162b2 or mRNA-1273 vaccine. Findings and limits, study-wide: Early post-infection timepoints were absent, and convalescent patients were few. The study found marked clonal contraction of infection- and vaccine-induced clones late after vaccination.

Assay used: immunoSEQ multiplex PCR; TCRdb lists only in-frame clones, some missing. The profile shows 68,000 or so clones, under 90% of them singletons. The ViraFEST assay expanded antigen-specific CD4+ T cells with viral peptide pools before sequencing. Isolating CD4+ T cells followed approximately 11 days of culture. The vaccine recipients had no prior SARS-CoV-2 infection, with negative nucleocapsid antibodies. Cultures had half their medium replaced with IL-2 medium on days 3 and 7. Concerning this clone itself: Its specificity is not known.

Sample: CD4+ T cells from PBMCs cultured with SARS-CoV-2 spike peptides, taken before COVID-19 vaccination. This TCR was sampled from a human donor who received a COVID-19 vaccine.

The CDR3 region has the DNA TGTGCCAGCAATCTCGTGAGGGGCAATCAGCCCCAGCATTTT. Encoded protein: CASNLVRGNQPQHF. This rearrangement joins TRBV6-5 to TRBJ1-5; D remains ambiguous. The germline V gene has CDR1 MNHEY and CDR2 SVGAGI. This CDR3 region has 14 residues. Trimming removed 7 bases from V and 2 bases from J, with 12 bases in between.